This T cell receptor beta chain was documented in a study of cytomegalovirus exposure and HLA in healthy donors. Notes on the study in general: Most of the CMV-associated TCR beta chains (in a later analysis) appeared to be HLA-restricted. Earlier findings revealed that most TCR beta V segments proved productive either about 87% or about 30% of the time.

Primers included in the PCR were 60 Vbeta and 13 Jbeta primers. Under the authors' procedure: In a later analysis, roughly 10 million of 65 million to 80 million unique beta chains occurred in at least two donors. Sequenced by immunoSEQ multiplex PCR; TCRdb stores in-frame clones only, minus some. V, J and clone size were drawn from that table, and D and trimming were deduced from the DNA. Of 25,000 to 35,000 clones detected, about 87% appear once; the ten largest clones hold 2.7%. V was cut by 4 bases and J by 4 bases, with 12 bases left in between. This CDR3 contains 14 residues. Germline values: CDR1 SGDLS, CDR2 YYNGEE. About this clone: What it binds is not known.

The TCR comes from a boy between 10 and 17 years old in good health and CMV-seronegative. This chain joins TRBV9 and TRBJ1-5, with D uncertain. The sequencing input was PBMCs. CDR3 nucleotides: TGTGCCAGCAGCCCCACGAGTGTGAATCAGCCCCAGCATTTT. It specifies CASSPTSVNQPQHF.